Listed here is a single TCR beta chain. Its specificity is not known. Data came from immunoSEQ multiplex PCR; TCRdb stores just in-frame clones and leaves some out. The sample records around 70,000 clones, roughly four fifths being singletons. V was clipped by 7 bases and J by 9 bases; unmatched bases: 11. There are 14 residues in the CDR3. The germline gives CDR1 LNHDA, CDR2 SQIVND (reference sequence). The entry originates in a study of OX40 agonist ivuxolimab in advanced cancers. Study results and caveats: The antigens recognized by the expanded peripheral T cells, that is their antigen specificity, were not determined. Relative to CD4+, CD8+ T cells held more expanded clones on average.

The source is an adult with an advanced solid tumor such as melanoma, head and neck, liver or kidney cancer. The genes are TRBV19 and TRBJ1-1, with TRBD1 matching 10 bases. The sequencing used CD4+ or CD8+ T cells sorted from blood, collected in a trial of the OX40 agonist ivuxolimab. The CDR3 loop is CASTNIDRGQKAFF. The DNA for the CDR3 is TGTGCCAGTACCAACATCGACAGGGGGCAGAAAGCTTTCTTT.